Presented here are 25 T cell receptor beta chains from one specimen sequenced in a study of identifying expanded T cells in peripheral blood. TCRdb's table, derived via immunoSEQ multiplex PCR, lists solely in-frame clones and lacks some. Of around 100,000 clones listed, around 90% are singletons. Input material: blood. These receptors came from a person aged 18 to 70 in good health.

CDR3 amino acids: CASSAPIMGSSYNEQFF. The CDR3 DNA is TGTGCCAGCAGTGCCCCGATCATGGGTAGCTCCTACAATGAGCAGTTCTTC. The rearrangement joins TRBV27 to TRBJ2-1; D is ambiguous. The CDR3 spans 17 residues. V was cut by 5 bases and J by 0 bases, with 17 bases left in between. Germline values: CDR1 MNHEY, CDR2 SMNVEV (reference sequence).

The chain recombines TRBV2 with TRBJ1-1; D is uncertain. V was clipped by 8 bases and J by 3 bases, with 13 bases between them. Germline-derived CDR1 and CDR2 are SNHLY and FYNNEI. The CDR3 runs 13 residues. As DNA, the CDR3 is TGTGCCAGCCGATTTTATGGGGACACTGAAGCTTTCTTT. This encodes CASRFYGDTEAFF.

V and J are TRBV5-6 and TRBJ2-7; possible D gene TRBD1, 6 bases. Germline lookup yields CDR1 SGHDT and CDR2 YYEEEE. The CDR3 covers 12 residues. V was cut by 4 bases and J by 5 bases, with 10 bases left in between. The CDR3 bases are TGTGCCAGCAGCCGAGGGACAAACGAGCAGTACTTC. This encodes CASSRGTNEQYF.

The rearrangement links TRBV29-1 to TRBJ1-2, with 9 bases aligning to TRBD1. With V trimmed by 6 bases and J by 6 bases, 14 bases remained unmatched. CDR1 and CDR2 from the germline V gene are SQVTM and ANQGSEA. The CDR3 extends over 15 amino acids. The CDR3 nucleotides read TGCAGCGTGGGGACCTCGGGACAGGGTTGGGATGGCTACACCTTC. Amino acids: CSVGTSGQGWDGYTF.

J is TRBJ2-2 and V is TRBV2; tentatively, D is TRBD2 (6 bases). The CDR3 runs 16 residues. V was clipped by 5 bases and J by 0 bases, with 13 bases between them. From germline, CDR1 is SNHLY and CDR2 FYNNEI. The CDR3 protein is CASSPPGGPNTGELFF. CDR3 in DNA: TGTGCCAGCAGTCCCCCCGGGGGACCGAACACCGGGGAGCTGTTTTTT.

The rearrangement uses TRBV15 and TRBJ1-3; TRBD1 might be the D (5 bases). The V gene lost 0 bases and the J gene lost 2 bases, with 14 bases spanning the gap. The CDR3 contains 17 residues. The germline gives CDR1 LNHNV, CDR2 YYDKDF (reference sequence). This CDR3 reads CATSRDRGPFAGNTIYF. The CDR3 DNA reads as TGTGCCACCAGCAGAGATAGGGGTCCGTTCGCTGGAAACACCATATATTTT.

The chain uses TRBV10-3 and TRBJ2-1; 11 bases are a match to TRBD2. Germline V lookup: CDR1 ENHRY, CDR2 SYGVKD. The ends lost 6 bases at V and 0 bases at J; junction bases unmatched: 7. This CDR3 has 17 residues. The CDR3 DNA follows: TGTGCCATCAGGGGCCAAACTAGCGGGAGCTCCTACAATGAGCAGTTCTTC. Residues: CAIRGQTSGSSYNEQFF.

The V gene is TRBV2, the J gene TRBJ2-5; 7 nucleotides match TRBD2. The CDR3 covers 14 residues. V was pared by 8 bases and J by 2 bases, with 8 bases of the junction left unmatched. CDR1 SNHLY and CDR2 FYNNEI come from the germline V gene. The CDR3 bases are TGTGCCAGCCGCACGGGGGGAGGACAAGAGACCCAGTACTTC. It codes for CASRTGGGQETQYF.

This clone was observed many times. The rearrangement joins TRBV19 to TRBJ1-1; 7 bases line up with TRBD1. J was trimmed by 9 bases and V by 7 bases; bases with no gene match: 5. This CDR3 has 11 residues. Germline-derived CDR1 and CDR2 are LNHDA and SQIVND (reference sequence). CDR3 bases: TGTGCCAGTACACAGGGGCTTAAAGCTTTCTTT. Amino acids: CASTQGLKAFF.

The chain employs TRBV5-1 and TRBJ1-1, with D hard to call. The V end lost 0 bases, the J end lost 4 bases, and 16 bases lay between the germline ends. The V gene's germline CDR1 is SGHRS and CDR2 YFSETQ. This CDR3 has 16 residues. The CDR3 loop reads CASSLVPRGSSTEAFF. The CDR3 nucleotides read TGCGCCAGCAGCTTGGTGCCCCGCGGGAGTAGCACTGAAGCTTTCTTT.

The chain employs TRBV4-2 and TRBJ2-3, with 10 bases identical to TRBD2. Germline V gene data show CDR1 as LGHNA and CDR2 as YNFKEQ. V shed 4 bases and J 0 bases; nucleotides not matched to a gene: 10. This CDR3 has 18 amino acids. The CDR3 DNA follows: TGTGCCAGCAGCCTCAGATATAGTAGCGGGGGGAGCACAGATACGCAGTATTTT. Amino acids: CASSLRYSSGGSTDTQYF.

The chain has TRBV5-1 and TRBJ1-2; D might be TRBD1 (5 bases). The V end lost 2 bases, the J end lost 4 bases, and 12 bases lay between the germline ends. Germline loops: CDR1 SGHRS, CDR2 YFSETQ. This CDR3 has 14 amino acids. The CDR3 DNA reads TGCGCCAGCAGCTTCCACAGGTTAGGCTATGGCTACACCTTC. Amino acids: CASSFHRLGYGYTF.

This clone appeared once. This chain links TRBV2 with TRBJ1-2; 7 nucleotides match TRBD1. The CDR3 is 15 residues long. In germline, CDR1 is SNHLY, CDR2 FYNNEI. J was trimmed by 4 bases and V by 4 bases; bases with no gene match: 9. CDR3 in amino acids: CASSVTGDLAYGYTF. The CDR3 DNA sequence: TGTGCCAGCAGTGTTACAGGGGATCTCGCCTATGGCTACACCTTC.

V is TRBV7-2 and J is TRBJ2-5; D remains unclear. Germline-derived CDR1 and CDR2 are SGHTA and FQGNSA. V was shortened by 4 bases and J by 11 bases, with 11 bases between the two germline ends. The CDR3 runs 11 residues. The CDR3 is CASSSPRRQYF. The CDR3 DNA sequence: TGTGCCAGCAGCTCCCCCCGCAGGCAGTACTTC.

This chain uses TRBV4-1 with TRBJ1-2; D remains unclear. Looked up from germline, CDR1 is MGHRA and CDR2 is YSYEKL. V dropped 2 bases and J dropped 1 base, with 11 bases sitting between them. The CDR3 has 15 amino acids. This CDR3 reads CASSQFIVSNYGYTF. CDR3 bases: TGCGCCAGCAGCCAATTTATCGTCAGTAACTATGGCTACACCTTC.

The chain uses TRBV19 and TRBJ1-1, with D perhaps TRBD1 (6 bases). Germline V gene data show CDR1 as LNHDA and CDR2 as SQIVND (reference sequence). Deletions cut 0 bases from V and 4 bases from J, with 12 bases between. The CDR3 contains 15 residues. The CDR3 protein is CASSIDGGFGTEAFF. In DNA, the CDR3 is TGTGCCAGTAGTATAGATGGGGGCTTTGGCACTGAAGCTTTCTTT.

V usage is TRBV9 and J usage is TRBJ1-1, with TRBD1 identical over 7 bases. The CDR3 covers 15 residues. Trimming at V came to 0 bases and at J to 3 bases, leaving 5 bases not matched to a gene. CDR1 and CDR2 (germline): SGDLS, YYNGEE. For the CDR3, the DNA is TGTGCCAGCAGCGTAGCTCCAGGGGGGCACACTGAAGCTTTCTTT. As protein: CASSVAPGGHTEAFF.

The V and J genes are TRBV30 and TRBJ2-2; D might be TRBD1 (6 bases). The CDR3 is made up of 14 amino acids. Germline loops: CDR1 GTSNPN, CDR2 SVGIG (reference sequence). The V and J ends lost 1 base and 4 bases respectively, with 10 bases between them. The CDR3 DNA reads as TGTGCCTGGAGTGGGACCAGGGGCACCGGGGAGCTGTTTTTT. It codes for CAWSGTRGTGELFF. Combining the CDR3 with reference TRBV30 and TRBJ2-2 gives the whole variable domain SQTIHQWPATLVQPVGSPLSLECTVEGTSNPNLYWYRQAAGRGLQLLFYSVGIGQISSEVPQNLSASRPQDRQFILSSKKLLLSDSGFYLCAWSGTRGTGELFFGEGSRLTVL.

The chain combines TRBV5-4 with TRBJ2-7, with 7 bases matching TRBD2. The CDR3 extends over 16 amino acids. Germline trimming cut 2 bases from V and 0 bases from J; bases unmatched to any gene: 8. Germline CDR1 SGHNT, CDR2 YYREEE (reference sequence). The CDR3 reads CASSLSGRASSYEQYF. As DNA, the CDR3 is TGTGCCAGCAGCTTATCTGGGAGGGCGAGCTCCTACGAGCAGTACTTC.

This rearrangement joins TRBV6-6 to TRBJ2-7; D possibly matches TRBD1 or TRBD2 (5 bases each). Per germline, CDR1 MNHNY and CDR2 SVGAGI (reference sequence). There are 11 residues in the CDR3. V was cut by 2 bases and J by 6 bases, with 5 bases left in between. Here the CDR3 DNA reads TGTGCCAGCAGTTACGGGGGCGAGCAGTACTTC. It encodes CASSYGGEQYF.

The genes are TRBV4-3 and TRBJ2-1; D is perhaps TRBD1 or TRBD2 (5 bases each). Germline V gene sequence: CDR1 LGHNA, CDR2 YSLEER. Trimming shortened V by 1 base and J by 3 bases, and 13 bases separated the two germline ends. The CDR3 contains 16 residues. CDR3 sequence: CASSQGDPTHYNEQFF. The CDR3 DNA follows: TGCGCCAGCAGCCAAGGGGACCCCACCCACTACAATGAGCAGTTCTTC.

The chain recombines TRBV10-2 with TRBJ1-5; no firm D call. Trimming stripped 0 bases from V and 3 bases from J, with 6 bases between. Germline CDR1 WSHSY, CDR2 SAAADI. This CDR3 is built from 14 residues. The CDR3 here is CASSESNNNQPQHF. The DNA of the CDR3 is TGCGCCAGCAGTGAGTCGAACAACAATCAGCCCCAGCATTTT.

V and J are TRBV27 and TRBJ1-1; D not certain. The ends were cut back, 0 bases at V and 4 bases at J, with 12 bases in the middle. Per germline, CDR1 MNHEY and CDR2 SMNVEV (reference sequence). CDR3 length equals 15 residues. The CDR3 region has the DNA TGTGCCAGCAGTTTATCGCCCAGCTTGTCCACTGAAGCTTTCTTT. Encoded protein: CASSLSPSLSTEAFF.

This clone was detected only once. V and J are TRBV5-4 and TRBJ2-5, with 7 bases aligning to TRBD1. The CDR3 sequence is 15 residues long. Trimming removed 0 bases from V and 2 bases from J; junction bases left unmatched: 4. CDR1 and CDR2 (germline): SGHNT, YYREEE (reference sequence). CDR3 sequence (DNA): TGTGCCAGCAGCTTGGCCGTGGGACAGCAAGAGACCCAGTACTTC. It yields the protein CASSLAVGQQETQYF.

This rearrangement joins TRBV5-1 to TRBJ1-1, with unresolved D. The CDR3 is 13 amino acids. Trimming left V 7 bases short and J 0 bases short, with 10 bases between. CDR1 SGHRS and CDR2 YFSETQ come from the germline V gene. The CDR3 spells CASGQSVNTEAFF. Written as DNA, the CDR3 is TGCGCCAGCGGGCAGTCCGTGAACACTGAAGCTTTCTTT.